The T cell receptor beta chain described here comes from a study of T cell responses to AZD1222 COVID-19 vaccine. Study at large: Second doses were pooled across both intervals (about 4 or about 12 weeks). Study-level points and caveats: Spike-wide vaccine-associated CD4 TCRs dominated at 160-218 and 743-854. Clonal diversity was possibly underestimated, and white British individuals and females predominated among donors.

Produced via immunoSEQ multiplex PCR; TCRdb's table is partial and in-frame only. The table lists around 190,000 clones, roughly 88% of them singletons. Concerning this clone: As yet, its antigen is unknown.

Trimming left V 5 bases short and J 2 bases short, with 18 bases between. The germline V gene encodes CDR1 SGHTA and CDR2 FQGTGA. CDR3 length equals 16 residues. The chain recombines TRBV7-3 with TRBJ2-5; D is possibly TRBD1 (6 bases). The sample consisted of peripheral blood, taken on day 0 of AZD1222 vaccination. This TCR was sampled from an adult in good health. This CDR3 reads CASSPQPLGQQETQYF. For the CDR3, the DNA is TGTGCCAGCAGCCCCCAGCCCCTCGGACAGCAAGAGACCCAGTACTTC.